This T cell receptor beta chain was profiled in a study of T-cell memory formation after mild COVID-19. The CDR3 extends over 15 amino acids. Trimming took off 2 bases at V and 3 bases at J, with 14 bases between the two ends. This clonotype was counted between two and nine times. cDNA libraries for TCR alpha and TCR beta, carrying sample barcodes and UMIs, came from 5'RACE with constant-segment primers. A single record per CDR3 protein comes from TCRdb applying MiXCR to the 5' RACE reads. This table holds about 470,000 distinct CDR3 sequences, around 27% found once. Sequencing was done on a sample of PBMCs or a T cell subset sorted from them (not recorded which). V gene TRBV12-3 or TRBV12-4 combines with J gene TRBJ2-7, with D perhaps matching TRBD1 or TRBD2 (5 bases each). This TCR derives from an adult woman who had mild COVID-19 (a few samples of this study predate the infection). Cell type and time point are not known. CDR3 sequence (DNA): TGTGCCAGCAGTTTACAGGCAGGGAGTCGCTACGAGCAGTACTTC. The encoded protein is CASSLQAGSRYEQYF.